Each of the 23 T cell receptor beta chains below was sequenced from the same sample in a study of post-analysis software for immune sequencing data. Whole-study findings and limits: The five TRBV segments detected at higher frequency in patients than in controls included TRBV5-6, TRBV5-1 and TRBV20-1.

The TCR beta cDNA libraries contained unique molecular identifiers. Via MiXCR, TCRdb re-called the PCR reads, giving one row per CDR3 protein. The table has approximately 570,000 distinct CDR3 sequences, about 40% seen once. These receptors have no known antigen. Input material: blood. Every receptor here comes from a girl aged 5-17 years with multiple sclerosis.

This clonotype turned up a few times. This rearrangement joins TRBV5-1 to TRBJ2-6; 8 bases are shared with TRBD2. Looked up from germline, CDR1 is SGHRS and CDR2 is YFSETQ. The trim removed 9 bases at V and 0 bases at J, leaving 2 bases unmatched. This CDR3 has 14 amino acids. The CDR3 nucleotides are TGCGCCACCGGGAGGGACTCTGGGGCCAACGTCCTGACTTTC. This codes for CATGRDSGANVLTF.

This clonotype appeared a few times. This chain links TRBV28 with TRBJ2-7; D possibly matches TRBD1 or TRBD2 (5 bases each). The CDR3 extends over 15 amino acids. Germline V gene lookup returns CDR1 MDHEN and CDR2 SYDVKM. The V end lost 5 bases, the J end lost 0 bases, and 14 bases lay between the germline ends. The CDR3 protein is CASSVTGPSSYEQYF. Here the CDR3 DNA reads TGTGCCAGCAGTGTAACGGGACCGAGCTCCTACGAGCAGTACTTC.

The J gene is TRBJ1-2, the V gene TRBV5-1; 7 bases align to TRBD1. The J segment lost 8 bases and the V segment lost 4 bases, leaving 8 bases of the junction unmatched. The CDR3 consists of 13 residues. Per the germline V gene, CDR1 is SGHRS and CDR2 is YFSETQ. CDR3 DNA sequence: TGCGCCAGCAGCCGCGACAGGGCAGGCGGCTACACCTTC. Protein: CASSRDRAGGYTF.

This clonotype was seen more than once but under ten times. The V call is TRBV5-1, the J call TRBJ2-4, with a possible D match to TRBD2 (5 bases). CDR1 SGHRS and CDR2 YFSETQ come from the germline V gene. V gave up 1 base and J gave up 13 bases, with 21 bases separating them. The CDR3 spans 15 residues. CDR3 coding DNA: TGCGCCAGCAGCTTGTTTGGATCATTCCCTTGGGAGCAGTACTTC. It is translated as CASSLFGSFPWEQYF. Supplemented by reference TRBV5-1 and TRBJ2-4, the full variable domain reads KAGVTQTPRYLIKTRGQQVTLSCSPISGHRSVSWYQQTPGQGLQFLFEYFSETQRNKGNFPGRFSGRQFSNSRSEMNVSTLELGDSALYLCASSLFGSFPWEQYFGAGTRLSVL.

V gene TRBV29-1 combines with J gene TRBJ2-7; 16 nucleotides agree with TRBD2. Germline CDR1 SQVTM, CDR2 ANQGSEA. The CDR3 totals 15 residues. The junction had 6 bases not matched to a gene; V was cut back by 7 bases and J by 3 bases. CDR3 sequence: CSARGLAGGYYEQYF. The CDR3 DNA is TGCAGCGCCCGGGGACTAGCGGGGGGGTACTACGAGCAGTACTTC.

This clonotype came up a few times. The rearrangement uses TRBV7-2 and TRBJ2-1; 11 bases map to TRBD2. Looked up from germline, CDR1 is SGHTA and CDR2 is FQGNSA. The CDR3 spans 16 residues. Trimming cost V 5 bases and J 3 bases; bases outside gene matches: 6. CDR3 nucleotides: TGTGCCAGCAGCCCACTAGCGGGAGACCTCTACAATGAGCAGTTCTTC. It translates to CASSPLAGDLYNEQFF.

This clonotype was recorded a few times. This rearrangement joins TRBV6-5 to TRBJ2-5; D gene uncertain. Trimming stripped 6 bases from V and 8 bases from J, with 16 bases between. Germline CDR1 MNHEY, CDR2 SVGAGI. The CDR3 extends over 13 amino acids. The CDR3 reads CASSLSVMGTQYF. For the CDR3, the DNA is TGTGCCAGCAGCCTCAGTGTGATGGGAACCCAGTACTTC.

This clonotype has just a few counts. The chain links TRBV5-1 to TRBJ1-4; 7 nucleotides match TRBD1. The germline V gene encodes CDR1 SGHRS and CDR2 YFSETQ. CDR3 length equals 15 residues. Trimming removed 5 bases from V and 6 bases from J; junction bases left unmatched: 10. For the CDR3, the DNA is TGCGCCAGCAGACTTATACAGGGGATGGATGAAAAACTGTTTTTT. Translating it yields CASRLIQGMDEKLFF.

This clonotype was counted between two and nine times. The chain has TRBV6-1 and TRBJ2-5; D is tentatively TRBD1 or TRBD2 (5 bases each). Germline V CDR1 and CDR2: MNHNS, SASEGT. There are 14 residues in the CDR3. Trimming removed 8 bases from V and 2 bases from J, with 15 bases in between. CDR3 coding DNA: TGTGCCAGCGACCCGGGGCACTCACAAGAGACCCAGTACTTC. It yields the protein CASDPGHSQETQYF.

The chain's CDR3 is CIVQVGLNTEAFF. The CDR3 DNA is TGCATAGTACAGGTGGGGTTGAACACTGAAGCTTTCTTT. The gene calls are TRBV29-1 and TRBJ1-1; maybe TRBD1 (5 bases). Germline V gene sequence: CDR1 SQVTM, CDR2 ANQGSEA. The CDR3 is 13 amino acids.

The gene calls are TRBV29-1 and TRBJ1-1; TRBD1 agrees at 7 bases. J was trimmed by 1 base and V by 4 bases; bases with no gene match: 3. The CDR3 spans 13 residues. CDR1 and CDR2 (germline): SQVTM, ANQGSEA. DNA of the CDR3: TGCAGCGTTGTAGGACAGGCGAACACTGAAGCTTTCTTT. It yields the protein CSVVGQANTEAFF. The variable domain in full, with the rest retrieved from reference TRBV29-1 and TRBJ1-1, is SAVISQKPSRDICQRGTSLTIQCQVDSQVTMMFWYRQQPGQSLTLIATANQGSEATYESGFVIDKFPISRPNLTFSTLTVSNMSPEDSSIYLCSVVGQANTEAFFGQGTRLTVV.

The chain has TRBV12-3 or TRBV12-4 and TRBJ2-7, with TRBD2 matching 13 bases. This CDR3 region has 16 residues. V lost 6 bases and J lost 1; bases outside the gene matches: 6. CDR3 in amino acids: CASSTGTSGESYEQYF. The DNA of the CDR3 is TGTGCCAGCAGCACCGGGACTAGCGGGGAATCCTACGAGCAGTACTTC.

This rearrangement joins TRBV4-2 to TRBJ2-7, with D perhaps TRBD2 (6 bases). CDR1 is LGHNA and CDR2 is YNFKEQ in the germline V gene. This CDR3 comprises 15 residues. V shed 4 bases and J shed 2 bases, with 15 bases lying between them. The CDR3 here is CASSPRASETYEQYF. The CDR3 bases are TGTGCCAGCAGCCCCCGGGCTAGCGAGACCTACGAGCAGTACTTC.

This clonotype was found many times. The chain has TRBV5-1 and TRBJ1-2, with TRBD1 matching over 9 bases. In germline, CDR1 is SGHRS, CDR2 YFSETQ. The CDR3 covers 14 residues. J gave up 4 bases and V 4 bases, and 5 bases lay outside the gene matches. The CDR3 sequence: CASSRGTGIYGYTF. In DNA form, the CDR3 reads TGCGCCAGCAGCAGGGGGACAGGGATCTATGGCTACACCTTC.

The J gene is TRBJ2-7, the V gene TRBV18, with TRBD1 matching 7 bases. Per germline, CDR1 KGHSH and CDR2 LQKENI. The V gene end was trimmed by 0 bases and the J gene end by 6 bases; junction bases not matched to a gene: 8. The CDR3 has 15 residues. The CDR3 DNA sequence: TGTGCCAGCTCACCACCGAAGGGGGCCCTGGCCGAGCAGTACTTC. It is translated as CASSPPKGALAEQYF.

The chain joins TRBV15 to TRBJ1-2, with TRBD1 matching 10 bases. Germline V gives CDR1 LNHNV, CDR2 YYDKDF (reference sequence). The CDR3 is made up of 17 amino acids. With V trimmed by 0 bases and J by 1 base, 5 bases remained unmatched. This CDR3 is CATSREYGTGVNYGYTF. CDR3 coding DNA: TGTGCCACCAGCAGAGAGTATGGGACAGGGGTTAACTATGGCTACACCTTC. Full variable domain (missing parts from reference TRBV15 and TRBJ1-2): DAMVIQNPRYQVTQFGKPVTLSCSQTLNHNVMYWYQQKSSQAPKLLFHYYDKDFNNEADTPDNFQSRRPNTSFCFLDIRSPGLGDTAMYLCATSREYGTGVNYGYTFGSGTRLTVV.

V usage is TRBV11-2 and J usage is TRBJ2-4; D possibly corresponds to TRBD2 (6 bases). Germline V gives CDR1 SGHAT, CDR2 FQNNGV. The CDR3 sequence is 15 residues long. V shed 1 base and J shed 5 bases, with 12 bases lying between them. This CDR3 is CASSLAASVENIQYF. In nucleotides, the CDR3 is TGTGCCAGCAGCTTAGCGGCTAGCGTGGAAAACATTCAGTACTTC.

CDR3 sequence (DNA): TGTGCCAGCAGCTTACTTGTGGACGCGGGGGGCTACACCTTC. It translates to CASSLLVDAGGYTF. The chain carries TRBV7-9 and TRBJ1-2; no clear D. V was trimmed by 2 bases and J by 8 bases, leaving 15 bases between them. Per the germline V gene, CDR1 is SEHNR and CDR2 is FQNEAQ (reference sequence). There are 14 residues in the CDR3.

This chain connects TRBV27 to TRBJ2-1; D gene unclear. Germline-derived CDR1 and CDR2 are MNHEY and SMNVEV (reference sequence). CDR3 size: 15 residues. The V end lost 2 bases, the J end lost 4 bases, and 12 bases lay between the germline ends. CDR3 residues: CASSLDISTYNEQFF. The CDR3 DNA follows: TGTGCCAGCAGTTTAGACATTTCTACTTACAATGAGCAGTTCTTC.

This clonotype occurred once. The chain has TRBV12-3 or TRBV12-4 and TRBJ2-3; 8 nucleotides align to TRBD2. The CDR3 has 15 amino acids. V was clipped by 5 bases and J by 2 bases; unmatched bases: 6. The DNA of the CDR3 is TGTGCCAGCAGTCGAGGAGCGGGGGTCACAGATACGCAGTATTTT. Residues: CASSRGAGVTDTQYF.

V usage is TRBV3-1 and J usage is TRBJ2-3; 7 positions agree with TRBD2. The CDR3 contains 15 residues. The V and J ends lost 4 bases and 2 bases, in that order; junction bases with no gene match: 6. The germline V gene encodes CDR1 LGHDT and CDR2 YNNKEL (reference sequence). In DNA form, the CDR3 reads TGTGCCAGCAGCCTGCGGGAGATATCCACAGATACGCAGTATTTT. This gives the protein CASSLREISTDTQYF.

The chain combines TRBV11-2 with TRBJ2-5; the D gene is possibly TRBD2 (6 bases). The tail of the sequence fits TRBJ2-7 better, so the J call may be wrong. From germline, CDR1 is SGHAT and CDR2 FQNNGV. This CDR3 comprises 17 residues. The CDR3 nucleotides are TGTGCCAGCAGCTTAGATTCTCGACTAGGGAGAACCTACGAGCAGTACTTC. This codes for CASSLDSRLGRTYEQYF.

The V call is TRBV5-1, the J call TRBJ2-7; D uncertain. V was pared by 0 bases and J by 5 bases, with 6 bases between. Germline lookup yields CDR1 SGHRS and CDR2 YFSETQ. This CDR3 spans 12 amino acids. CDR3 DNA: TGCGCCAGCAGCTTGGAGCTTGACGAGCAGTACTTC. Its translation: CASSLELDEQYF.